Given below is one T cell receptor beta chain in context. What it recognizes is unknown. Germline CDR1 MDHEN, CDR2 SYDVKM. With 6 bases removed from V and 10 bases from J, the gap between germline ends came to 15 bases. The CDR3 is 12 residues long. The data were obtained in a study of vaccination and CD4 T cells after COVID-19. Background on the study: Convalescent study patients returned SARS-CoV-2 positive nasal swab PCR results, with several mild cases and one severe. In the control cultures, a CEFX pool, an HIV-1 Nef pool, or no peptide was supplied. Overlapping spike pools from SARS-CoV-2 and HCoV-NL63, HCoV-OC43 and HCoV-229E served as culture stimuli.

Treatment in this sample: roughly ten-day PBMC culture with coronavirus spike peptide pools or control peptides (ViraFEST assay). Cultured CD4+ T cell DNA underwent sequencing with the Oncomine TCR Beta short-read assay. Genomic DNA was extracted from cultured CD4+ T cells. TCRdb re-derived calls from the PCR reads in MiXCR, one entry per CDR3 protein. The sample holds about 15,000 distinct CDR3 sequences, about 56% seen once. The chain is built from TRBV28 and TRBJ1-1; D is unclear. The TCR originated in a human donor who had recovered from COVID-19. The sequenced sample was CD4+ T cells from blood, cultured in vitro, obtained before SARS-CoV-2 vaccination. The CDR3 nucleotides read TGTGCCAGCAGCATTCCCCTACAAGGAGCTTTCTTT. Translation gives CASSIPLQGAFF. The complete variable domain, with remaining parts taken from reference TRBV28 and TRBJ1-1, reads DVKVTQSSRYLVKRTGEKVFLECVQDMDHENMFWYRQDPGLGLRLIYFSYDVKMKEKGDIPEGYSVSREKKERFSLILESASTNQTSMYLCASSIPLQGAFFGQGTRLTVV.